The clone carrying this T cell receptor beta chain was found many times. The antigen remains unidentified. Indicated time point: longitudinal time-point 2. With 10-nucleotide random UMIs, 5'RACE was used to make the cDNA. TCRdb itself ran the 5' RACE reads through MiXCR, one entry per CDR3 protein. Here the sample spans some 50,000 distinct CDR3 sequences, over 10% being singletons. The CDR3 length is 15 residues. The germline V and J ends were trimmed by 5 bases and 0 bases, with 13 bases remaining between them. CDR1 is MNHEY, CDR2 SVGAGI, per germline. The entry originates in a study of neurological immune-mediated disorders. Study-wide results and limits: Private repertoires in all groups were suggested, as expanded clones shared no CDR3 amino acid sequences across subjects.

The chain uses TRBV6-5 and TRBJ1-1; perhaps TRBD1 as D (5 bases). Sequencing was done on a sample of PBMCs. The sequence was collected from a male donor with HTLV-1-associated myelopathy (HAM/TSP). CDR3 in amino acids: CASSLSGQLNTEAFF. DNA for the CDR3: TGTGCCAGCAGTCTATCTGGACAACTGAACACTGAAGCTTTCTTT.